What follows describes a single T cell receptor beta chain. Its antigen remains unidentified. No per-base quality is available; no much larger clone lies one base away. This specimen comes from a study of control samples from healthy donors and cancer patients (dated by TCRdb to the early 2020s). The V end gives up 7 bases and the J end 9 bases, leaving 5 bases in the junction not matched to a gene. From the germline V gene, CDR1 is MDHEN and CDR2 is SYDVKM. The CDR3, from cysteine to phenylalanine, totals 12 residues. Only CDR3 DNA is held: 36 bases, read in frame from base 1. The library was made by the immunoSEQ multiplex PCR assay. TCRdb holds this immuneACCESS table with in-frame rearrangements only. Some clones are missing; in checked studies, unresolved V genes explain under half, and the rest has no known cause. This sample holds about 51,000 clones; approximately 89% were observed only once. The ten largest account for around 1.4% of the sample.

The sequenced sample consisted of PBMCs. The TCR originated in a man aged 40-49 years with colorectal cancer. The rearrangement joined TRBV28 to TRBJ2-1; 8 bases in the junction line up with TRBD2. The sequenced DNA: TGTGCCAGCAACAGCGGGAGCGTTGAGCAGTTCTTC. Its coded protein is CASNSGSVEQFF.